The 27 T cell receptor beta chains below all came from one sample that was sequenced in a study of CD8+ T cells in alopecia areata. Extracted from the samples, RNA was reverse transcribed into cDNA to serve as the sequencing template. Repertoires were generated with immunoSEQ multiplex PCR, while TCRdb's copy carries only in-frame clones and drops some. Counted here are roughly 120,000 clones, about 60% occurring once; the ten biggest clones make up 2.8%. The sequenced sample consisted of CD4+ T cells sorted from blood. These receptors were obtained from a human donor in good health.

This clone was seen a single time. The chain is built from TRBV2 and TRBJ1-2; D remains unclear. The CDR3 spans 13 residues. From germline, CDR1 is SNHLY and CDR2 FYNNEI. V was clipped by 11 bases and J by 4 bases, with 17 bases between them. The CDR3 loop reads CAGQRGSSYGYTF. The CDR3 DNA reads TGTGCCGGGCAGCGGGGATCGTCCTATGGCTACACCTTC.

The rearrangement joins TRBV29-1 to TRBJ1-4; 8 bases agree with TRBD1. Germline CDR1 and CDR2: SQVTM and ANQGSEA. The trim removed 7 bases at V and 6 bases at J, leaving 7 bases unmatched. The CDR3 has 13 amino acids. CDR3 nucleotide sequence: TGCAGCGGACGACAGGGGAGGGATGAAAAACTGTTTTTT. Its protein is CSGRQGRDEKLFF.

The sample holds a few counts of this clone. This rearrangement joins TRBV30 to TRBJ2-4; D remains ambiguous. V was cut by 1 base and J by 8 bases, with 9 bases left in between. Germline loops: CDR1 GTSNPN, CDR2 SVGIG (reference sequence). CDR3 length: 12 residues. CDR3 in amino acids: CAWSGWEDIQYF. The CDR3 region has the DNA TGTGCCTGGAGTGGATGGGAAGACATTCAGTACTTC.

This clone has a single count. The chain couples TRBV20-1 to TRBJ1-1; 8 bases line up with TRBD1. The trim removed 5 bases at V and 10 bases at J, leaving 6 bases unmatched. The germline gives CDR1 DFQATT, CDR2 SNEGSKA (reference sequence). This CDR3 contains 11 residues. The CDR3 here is CSALGQGGAFF. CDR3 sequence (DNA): TGCAGTGCTCTTGGACAGGGTGGAGCTTTCTTT.

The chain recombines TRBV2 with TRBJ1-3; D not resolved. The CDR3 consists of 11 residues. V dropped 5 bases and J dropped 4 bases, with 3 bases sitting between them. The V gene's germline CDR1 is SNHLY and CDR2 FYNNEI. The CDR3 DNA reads TGTGCCAGCAGTCAAGGAAACACCATATATTTT. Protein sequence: CASSQGNTIYF.

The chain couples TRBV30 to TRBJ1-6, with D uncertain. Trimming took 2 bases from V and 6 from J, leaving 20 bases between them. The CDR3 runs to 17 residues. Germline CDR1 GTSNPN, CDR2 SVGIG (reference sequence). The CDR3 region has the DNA TGTGCCTGGAGTACCCCCCAGGACTTAATAAGTAATTCACCCCTCCACTTT. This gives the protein CAWSTPQDLISNSPLHF.

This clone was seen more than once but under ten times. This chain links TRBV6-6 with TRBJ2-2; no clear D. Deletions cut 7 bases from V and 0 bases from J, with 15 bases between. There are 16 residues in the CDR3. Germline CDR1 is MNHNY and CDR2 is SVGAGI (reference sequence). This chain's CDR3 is CASNSAQSTNTGELFF. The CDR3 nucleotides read TGTGCCAGCAACTCTGCCCAGAGCACGAACACCGGGGAGCTGTTTTTT.

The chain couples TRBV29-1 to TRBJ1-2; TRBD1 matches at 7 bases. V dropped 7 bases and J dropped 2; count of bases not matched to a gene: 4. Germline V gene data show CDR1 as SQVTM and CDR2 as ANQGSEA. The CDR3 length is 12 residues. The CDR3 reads CSGLQGNYGYTF. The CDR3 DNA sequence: TGCAGCGGCCTACAGGGGAACTATGGCTACACCTTC.

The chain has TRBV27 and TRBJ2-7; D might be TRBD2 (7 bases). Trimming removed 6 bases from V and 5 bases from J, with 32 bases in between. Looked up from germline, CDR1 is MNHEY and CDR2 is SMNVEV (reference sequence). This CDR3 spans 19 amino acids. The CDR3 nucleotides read TGTGCCAGCAGCAAACAGGGCTCAGGGTGGAGACTAGCTGTCCACGAGCAGTACTTC. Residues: CASSKQGSGWRLAVHEQYF.

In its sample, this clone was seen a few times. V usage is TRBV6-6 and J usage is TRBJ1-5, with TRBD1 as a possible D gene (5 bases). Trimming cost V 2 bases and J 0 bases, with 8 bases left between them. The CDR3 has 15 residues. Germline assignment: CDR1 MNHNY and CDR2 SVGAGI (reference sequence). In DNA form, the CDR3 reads TGTGCCAGCAGTTACGAAGGGACTAGCAATCAGCCCCAGCATTTT. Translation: CASSYEGTSNQPQHF.

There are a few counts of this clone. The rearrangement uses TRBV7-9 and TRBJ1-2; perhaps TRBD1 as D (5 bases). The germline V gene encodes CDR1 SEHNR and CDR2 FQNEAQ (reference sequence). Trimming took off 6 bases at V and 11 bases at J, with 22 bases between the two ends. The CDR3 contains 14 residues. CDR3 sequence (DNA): TGTGCCAGCAGTCAAAGTGACGGGGCAGGGCCTTACACCTTC. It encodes CASSQSDGAGPYTF.

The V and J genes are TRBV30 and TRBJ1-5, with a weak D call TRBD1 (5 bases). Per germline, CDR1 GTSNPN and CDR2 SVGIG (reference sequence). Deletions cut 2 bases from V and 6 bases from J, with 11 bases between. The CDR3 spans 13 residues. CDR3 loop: CAWSSQGSQPQHF. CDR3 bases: TGTGCCTGGAGTTCGCAGGGAAGTCAGCCCCAGCATTTT.

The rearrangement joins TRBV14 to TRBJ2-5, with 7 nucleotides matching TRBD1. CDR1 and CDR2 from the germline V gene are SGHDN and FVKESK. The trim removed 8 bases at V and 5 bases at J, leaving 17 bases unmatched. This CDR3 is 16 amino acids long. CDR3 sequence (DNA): TGTGCCAGCTCTGGCCCACGAACAGGGGCCCGGGAGACCCAGTACTTC. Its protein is CASSGPRTGARETQYF.

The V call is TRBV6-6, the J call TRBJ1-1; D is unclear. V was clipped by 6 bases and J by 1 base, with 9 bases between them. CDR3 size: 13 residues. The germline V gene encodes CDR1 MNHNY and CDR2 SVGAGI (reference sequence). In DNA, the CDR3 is TGTGCCAGCAGCCCTGCTACGAACACTGAAGCTTTCTTT. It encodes CASSPATNTEAFF.

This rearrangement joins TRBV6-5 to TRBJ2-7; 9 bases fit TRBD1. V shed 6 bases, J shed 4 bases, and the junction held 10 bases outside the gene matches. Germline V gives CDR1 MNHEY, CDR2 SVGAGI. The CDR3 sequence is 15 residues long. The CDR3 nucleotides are TGTGCCAGCAGAGATACAGGGGGCGCGCGATACGAGCAGTACTTC. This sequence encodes CASRDTGGARYEQYF.

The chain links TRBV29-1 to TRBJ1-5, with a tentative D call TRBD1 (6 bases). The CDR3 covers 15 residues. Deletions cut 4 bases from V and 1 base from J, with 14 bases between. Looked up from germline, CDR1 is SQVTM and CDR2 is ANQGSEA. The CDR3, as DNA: TGCAGCGTTGTAGGGGGGAAAGGAAGCAATCAGCCCCAGCATTTT. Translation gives CSVVGGKGSNQPQHF. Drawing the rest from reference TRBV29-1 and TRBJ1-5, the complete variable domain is SAVISQKPSRDICQRGTSLTIQCQVDSQVTMMFWYRQQPGQSLTLIATANQGSEATYESGFVIDKFPISRPNLTFSTLTVSNMSPEDSSIYLCSVVGGKGSNQPQHFGDGTRLSIL.

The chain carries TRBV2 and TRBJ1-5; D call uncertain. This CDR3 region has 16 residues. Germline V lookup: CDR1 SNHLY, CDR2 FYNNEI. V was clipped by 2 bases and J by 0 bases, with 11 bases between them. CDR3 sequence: CASSEYGQYSNQPQHF. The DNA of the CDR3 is TGTGCCAGCAGTGAATACGGGCAGTATAGCAATCAGCCCCAGCATTTT.

CDR3 residues: CASSPSIETDGYTF. CDR3 nucleotides: TGTGCCAGCAGCCCATCGATTGAAACGGATGGCTACACCTTC. The J gene is TRBJ1-2, the V gene TRBV7-9; D unresolved. The CDR3 has 14 amino acids. Germline V lookup: CDR1 SEHNR, CDR2 FQNEAQ (reference sequence). V was trimmed by 5 bases and J by 6 bases, leaving 16 bases between them.

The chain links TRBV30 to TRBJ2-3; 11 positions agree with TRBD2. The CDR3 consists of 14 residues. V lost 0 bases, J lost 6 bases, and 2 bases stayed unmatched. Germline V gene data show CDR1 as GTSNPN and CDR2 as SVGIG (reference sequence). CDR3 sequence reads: CAWSVTSGGDTQYF. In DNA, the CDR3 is TGTGCCTGGAGTGTTACTAGCGGGGGTGATACGCAGTATTTT.

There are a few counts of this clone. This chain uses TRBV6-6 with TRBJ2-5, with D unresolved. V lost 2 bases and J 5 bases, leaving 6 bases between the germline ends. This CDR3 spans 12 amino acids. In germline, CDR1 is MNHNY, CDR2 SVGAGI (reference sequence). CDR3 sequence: CASSYPRETQYF. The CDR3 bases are TGTGCCAGCAGTTACCCTCGGGAGACCCAGTACTTC.

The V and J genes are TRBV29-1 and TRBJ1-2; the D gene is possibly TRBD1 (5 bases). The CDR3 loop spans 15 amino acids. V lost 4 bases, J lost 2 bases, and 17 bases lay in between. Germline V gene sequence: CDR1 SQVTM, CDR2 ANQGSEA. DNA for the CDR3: TGCAGCGTTGTTCCCAGGGCGAGCCAAAACTATGGCTACACCTTC. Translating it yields CSVVPRASQNYGYTF.

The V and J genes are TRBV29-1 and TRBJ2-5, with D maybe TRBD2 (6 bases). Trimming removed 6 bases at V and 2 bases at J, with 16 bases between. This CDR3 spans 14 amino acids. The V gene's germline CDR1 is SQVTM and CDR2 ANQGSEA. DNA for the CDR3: TGCAGCGTAGTAAGAGGGACTGGACAAGAGACCCAGTACTTC. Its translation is CSVVRGTGQETQYF.

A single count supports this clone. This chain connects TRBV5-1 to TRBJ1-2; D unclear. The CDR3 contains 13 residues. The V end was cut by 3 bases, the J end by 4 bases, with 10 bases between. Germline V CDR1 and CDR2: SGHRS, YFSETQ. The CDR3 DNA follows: TGCGCCAGCAGCTCTGGGGAGATCTATGGCTACACCTTC. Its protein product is CASSSGEIYGYTF.

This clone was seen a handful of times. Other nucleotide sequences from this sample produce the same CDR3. Here the CDR3 reads CASSLVGTTTDTQYF. The CDR3 DNA sequence: TGCGCCAGCAGCTTGGTGGGGACTACTACAGATACGCAGTATTTT. This chain joins TRBV5-1 and TRBJ2-3; 7 bases line up with TRBD2. The V gene end was trimmed by 0 bases and the J gene end by 3 bases; junction bases not matched to a gene: 4. The CDR3 sequence is 15 residues long. Germline CDR1 and CDR2: SGHRS and YFSETQ.

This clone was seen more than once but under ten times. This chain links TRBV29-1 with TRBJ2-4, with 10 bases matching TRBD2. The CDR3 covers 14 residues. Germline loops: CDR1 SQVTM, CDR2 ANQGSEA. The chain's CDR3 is CRRGPGLARNIQYF. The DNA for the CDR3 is TGCAGGAGGGGGCCGGGACTAGCGAGGAACATTCAGTACTTC. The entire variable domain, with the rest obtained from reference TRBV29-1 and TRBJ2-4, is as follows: SAVISQKPSRDICQRGTSLTIQCQVDSQVTMMFWYRQQPGQSLTLIATANQGSEATYESGFVIDKFPISRPNLTFSTLTVSNMSPEDSSIYLCRRGPGLARNIQYFGAGTRLSVL.

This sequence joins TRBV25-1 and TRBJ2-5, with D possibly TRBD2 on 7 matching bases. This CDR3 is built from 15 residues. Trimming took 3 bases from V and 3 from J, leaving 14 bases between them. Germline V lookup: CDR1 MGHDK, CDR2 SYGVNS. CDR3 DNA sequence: TGTGCCAGCAGTGATCATGGGGGGGGCGAAGAGACCCAGTACTTC. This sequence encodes CASSDHGGGEETQYF.

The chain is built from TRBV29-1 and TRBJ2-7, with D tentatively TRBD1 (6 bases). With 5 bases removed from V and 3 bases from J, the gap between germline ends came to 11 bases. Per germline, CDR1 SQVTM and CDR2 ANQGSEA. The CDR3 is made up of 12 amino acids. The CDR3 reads CSVTAGDYEQYF. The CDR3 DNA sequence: TGCAGCGTTACCGCAGGGGACTACGAGCAGTACTTC.